The entry that follows covers one T cell receptor (beta chain) sequence. It has no known antigen specificity. No base qualities exist here, and no much larger clone lies one base off it. This sample is drawn from a study of blood T cell repertoires in COVID-19 (TCRdb year 2020). About the investigation overall: Samples covering the acute and convalescent phases of COVID-19 were provided by collaborators in the United States, Italy and Spain. The prospective study material was composed of cDNA or gDNA derived from T cells, B-cell-depleted T cells, or PBMCs. Subjects who had been exposed to COVID-19, were actively infected with it, or had recovered from it provided the deeply sampled blood TCRbeta repertoires that made up the dataset. The repertoires were released in a freely available public database meant as a resource for research on the immune response to SARS-CoV-2. The samples were drawn from the first 160 participants of the ongoing ImmuneRACE study and from 1,254 subjects provided by 6 global collaborators. The sample metadata nearly always contained a de-identified subject ID, COVID-19 status, age in years and sex. Where available, HLA class I and class II types were taken from metadata supplied by the sample provider and were not determined by assay-based typing. Overall results and qualifications from the work: How much clinical and demographic metadata was included differed by source and by participant, and the metadata was provided uncurated.

TCRbeta CDR3 regions were amplified from genomic DNA using the immunoSEQ Assay, a bias-controlled multiplex PCR. In the source study's methods: Nucleated cell counts per sample were estimated from amplification of reference gene primers within the assay. Sequence reads were collapsed and filtered to measure the absolute abundance of every unique TCRbeta CDR3 rearrangement. For each sample, productive Simpson clonality was calculated by taking the square root of Simpson's diversity index across productive rearrangements. In TCRdb, the immuneACCESS table is reduced to in-frame sequences with V and J assigned. These tables do not hold every clone; where another copy was compared, an unresolved V gene accounts for under half, and the others remain unexplained. For V, J and clone size, that table is used; D and trimming come from the DNA. A total of 100,000 to 150,000 clones appear in this sample, approximately 80% of them only once. The ten largest make up around a third of the sample.

Collaborating institutions collected whole blood in K2EDTA tubes following their own protocols. Collaborator samples were shipped for TCRbeta analysis as frozen whole blood, isolated PBMCs, or DNA extracted from either sample type. The CDR3 has 14 amino acids, counting the end cysteine and phenylalanine. Just CDR3 DNA is preserved here, 42 bases in frame from base 1. CDR1 and CDR2 (SGHRS, YFSETQ) derive from the germline V gene. Compared with germline, V lacks 4 bases and J lacks 5 bases; bases without a gene match: 7. The sample consisted of peripheral blood. The rearrangement combines TRBV5-1 with TRBJ2-5; 8 junctional bases match TRBD2. This sequence was found in a man aged 35 to 55 with active or convalescent COVID-19. CDR3 sequence: CASSRGGVGETQYF. DNA sequence: TGCGCCAGCAGCCGGGGGGGCGTCGGGGAGACCCAGTACTTC.